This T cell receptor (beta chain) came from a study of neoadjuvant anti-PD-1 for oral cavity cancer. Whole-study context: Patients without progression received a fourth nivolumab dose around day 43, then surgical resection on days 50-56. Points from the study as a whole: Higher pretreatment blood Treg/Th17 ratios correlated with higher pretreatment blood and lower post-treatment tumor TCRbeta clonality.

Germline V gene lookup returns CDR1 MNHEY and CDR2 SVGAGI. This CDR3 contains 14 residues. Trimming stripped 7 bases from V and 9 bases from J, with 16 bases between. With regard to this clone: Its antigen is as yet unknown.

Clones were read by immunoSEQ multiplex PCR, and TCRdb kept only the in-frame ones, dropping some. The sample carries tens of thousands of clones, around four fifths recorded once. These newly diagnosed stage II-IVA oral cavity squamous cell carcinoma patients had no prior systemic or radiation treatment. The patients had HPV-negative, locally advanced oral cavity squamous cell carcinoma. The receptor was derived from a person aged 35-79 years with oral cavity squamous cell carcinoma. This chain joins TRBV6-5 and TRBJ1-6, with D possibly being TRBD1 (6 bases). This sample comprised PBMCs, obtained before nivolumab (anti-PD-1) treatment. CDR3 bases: TGTGCCAGCACAGAGGAGGGGGATATTTCACCCCTCCACTTT. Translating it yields CASTEEGDISPLHF.